The present TCR beta chain was sequenced within a study of glioma-infiltrating T cells. Study-level results: CDR3 overlap between tissue and blood was very small. Gliomas, especially low-grade, showed above-expected tissue-blood divergence; non-neoplastic patients showed below.

This clonotype has just a few counts. Its antigen is undetermined. The iRepertoire nested amplicon-rescue multiplex PCR amplified TCR alpha and beta CDR3s from RNA. Input was 100-400 ng of tissue mRNA or PBMC total RNA. A single record per CDR3 protein comes from TCRdb applying MiXCR to the multiplex PCR reads. This sample yields fewer than 250,000 distinct CDR3 sequences, of which about 31% are seen a single time; 20% to 25% belongs to the top ten. Sequencing was carried out using glioma tissue, nonneoplastic brain tissue, or PBMCs (not recorded which). This TCR came from a human donor with low-grade glioma or glioblastoma, undergoing nonglioma brain surgery, or in good health (not recorded which).

CDR3 coding DNA: TGCAGCGTTGACCTAGCGGGGGTTAACCAAGAGACCCAGTACTTC. It yields the protein CSVDLAGVNQETQYF. The chain carries TRBV29-1 and TRBJ2-5; 10 positions agree with TRBD2. Germline CDR1 is SQVTM and CDR2 is ANQGSEA. The trim removed 3 bases at V and 0 bases at J, leaving 4 bases unmatched. The CDR3 covers 15 residues. The full variable domain, in which reference TRBV29-1 and TRBJ2-5 provide the parts outside the CDR3, is SAVISQKPSRDICQRGTSLTIQCQVDSQVTMMFWYRQQPGQSLTLIATANQGSEATYESGFVIDKFPISRPNLTFSTLTVSNMSPEDSSIYLCSVDLAGVNQETQYFGPGTRLLVL.